This T cell receptor beta chain derives from a study of T cell repertoires in cytomegalovirus infection. Each CDR3 protein is one row after TCRdb ran MiXCR on the reads. The sample lists over 300,000 distinct CDR3 sequences; about a sixth were seen once. The CDR3 is 16 residues long. Germline CDR1 is MNHEY and CDR2 is SVGEGT. Trimming shortened V by 3 bases and J by 2 bases, and 16 bases separated the two germline ends. Sequencing was performed on PBMCs. The origin of this receptor is a human donor in good health (CMV status not recorded). Some clones in this sample may be carry-over from other donors' samples. The chain uses TRBV6-2 or TRBV6-3 and TRBJ1-1, with D hard to call. CDR3 DNA: TGTGCCAGCAGTTATTGGCCCCCCAGTGGAAACACTGAAGCTTTCTTT. It translates to CASSYWPPSGNTEAFF.